These 12 T cell receptor beta chains share one sample of origin, sequenced in a study of cytomegalovirus exposure and HLA in healthy donors. Profiling relied on immunoSEQ multiplex PCR, and the TCRdb table lists in-frame clones only, not all of them. The table has 280,000 or so clones, around nine tenths seen once. The sample taken for sequencing was PBMCs. Source of these receptors: a woman under 30 in good health and CMV-seronegative.

The chain uses TRBV5-1 and TRBJ1-2, with TRBD1 identical over 7 bases. CDR1 SGHRS and CDR2 YFSETQ come from the germline V gene. Trimming removed 3 bases from V and 1 base from J; junction bases left unmatched: 9. This CDR3 contains 16 residues. This CDR3 reads CASSSGGQASNYGYTF. DNA of the CDR3: TGCGCCAGCAGCTCCGGCGGACAGGCTAGTAACTATGGCTACACCTTC. Using reference TRBV5-1 and TRBJ1-2 for the parts outside the CDR3, the full variable domain is KAGVTQTPRYLIKTRGQQVTLSCSPISGHRSVSWYQQTPGQGLQFLFEYFSETQRNKGNFPGRFSGRQFSNSRSEMNVSTLELGDSALYLCASSSGGQASNYGYTFGSGTRLTVV.

The CDR3 here is CASSVTQGTNVLTF. DNA of the CDR3: TGTGCCAGCAGCGTAACTCAGGGGACCAACGTCCTGACTTTC. The chain recombines TRBV9 with TRBJ2-6, with a possible D match to TRBD1 (6 bases). V was pared by 1 base and J by 8 bases, with 10 bases between. This CDR3 is built from 14 residues. Germline V gene lookup returns CDR1 SGDLS and CDR2 YYNGEE.

The chain is built from TRBV5-1 and TRBJ2-1; D may be TRBD2 (6 bases). CDR3 length: 16 residues. Germline lookup yields CDR1 SGHRS and CDR2 YFSETQ. Trimming removed 0 bases at V and 9 bases at J, with 19 bases between. The CDR3 DNA follows: TGCGCCAGCAGCTTGGGTCCAGCGGGCATCACAGGTGAGCAGTTCTTC. Protein sequence: CASSLGPAGITGEQFF.

This chain joins TRBV27 and TRBJ2-3; 8 bases are shared with TRBD1. V shed 3 bases and J 6 bases; nucleotides not matched to a gene: 8. Germline V gives CDR1 MNHEY, CDR2 SMNVEV (reference sequence). This CDR3 contains 15 residues. The CDR3 is CASSFKDRAMDTQYF. In DNA, the CDR3 is TGTGCCAGCAGTTTTAAGGACAGGGCTATGGATACGCAGTATTTT.

The genes are TRBV5-5 and TRBJ2-7, with a possible D match to TRBD1 (6 bases). Germline CDR1 SGHKS, CDR2 YYEKEE (reference sequence). V was pared by 2 bases and J by 1 base, with 7 bases between. CDR3 length: 13 residues. This CDR3 reads CASSFGQSYEQYF. The DNA of the CDR3 is TGTGCCAGCAGCTTCGGACAGTCCTACGAGCAGTACTTC. Drawing the rest from reference TRBV5-5 and TRBJ2-7, the complete variable domain is DAGVTQSPTHLIKTRGQQVTLRCSPISGHKSVSWYQQVLGQGPQFIFQYYEKEERGRGNFPDRFSARQFPNYSSELNVNALLLGDSALYLCASSFGQSYEQYFGPGTRLTVT.

Note on this clone: Different DNA sequences within this sample yield the same CDR3. The CDR3, as DNA: TGCGCCAGCAGCCAAGGACTAGCGGACTACGAGCAGTACTTC. Its protein is CASSQGLADYEQYF. The chain links TRBV4-1 to TRBJ2-7, with 9 bases aligning to TRBD2. This CDR3 contains 14 residues. Germline V gene data show CDR1 as MGHRA and CDR2 as YSYEKL. The V segment lost 1 base and the J segment 3 bases; nucleotides outside the gene matches: 1.

This chain links TRBV5-1 with TRBJ2-6, with 7 bases matching TRBD1. The CDR3 spans 16 residues. V shed 4 bases and J 0 bases; nucleotides not matched to a gene: 4. The germline V gene encodes CDR1 SGHRS and CDR2 YFSETQ. CDR3 DNA: TGCGCCAGCAGCATGGGACAGAACTCTGGGGCCAACGTCCTGACTTTC. Translated, it gives CASSMGQNSGANVLTF.

The V and J genes are TRBV11-2 and TRBJ2-1, with D perhaps TRBD2 (6 bases). Trimming shortened V by 0 bases and J by 1 base, and 10 bases separated the two germline ends. The CDR3 is 16 amino acids. Germline V gene sequence: CDR1 SGHAT, CDR2 FQNNGV. CDR3 bases: TGTGCCAGCAGCTTAGACGGGGCGGGGTCCTACAATGAGCAGTTCTTC. This encodes CASSLDGAGSYNEQFF.

This clone was counted once. The CDR3 loop is CASSPRAGGVFTDTQYF. CDR3 coding DNA: TGTGCCAGCAGCCCCAGAGCAGGGGGCGTCTTCACAGATACGCAGTATTTT. V gene TRBV9 combines with J gene TRBJ2-3; 8 bases agree with TRBD1. V lost 4 bases and J lost 2; bases outside the gene matches: 12. This CDR3 has 17 amino acids. Germline assignment: CDR1 SGDLS and CDR2 YYNGEE. The whole variable domain, filled in from reference TRBV9 and TRBJ2-3, reads DSGVTQTPKHLITATGQRVTLRCSPRSGDLSVYWYQQSLDQGLQFLIQYYNGEERAKGNILERFSAQQFPDLHSELNLSSLELGDSALYFCASSPRAGGVFTDTQYFGPGTRLTVL.

The gene calls are TRBV27 and TRBJ2-3; D perhaps matches TRBD2 (5 bases). Germline V gene lookup returns CDR1 MNHEY and CDR2 SMNVEV (reference sequence). The V gene lost 3 bases and the J gene lost 6 bases, with 22 bases spanning the gap. This CDR3 has 17 residues. CDR3: CASSFLGSALGSDTQYF. In DNA, the CDR3 is TGTGCCAGCAGTTTCTTGGGGAGCGCACTCGGATCCGATACGCAGTATTTT.

This chain joins TRBV15 and TRBJ1-2; maybe TRBD1 (5 bases). Per germline, CDR1 LNHNV and CDR2 YYDKDF (reference sequence). The CDR3 runs 15 residues. Trimming cost V 2 bases and J 1 base, with 11 bases left between them. The CDR3 loop is CATSRPDSNNYGYTF. In DNA form, the CDR3 reads TGTGCCACCAGCAGACCTGACAGCAATAACTATGGCTACACCTTC.

The gene calls are TRBV6-5 and TRBJ1-2; possible D gene TRBD1, 6 bases. This CDR3 comprises 12 residues. CDR1 is MNHEY, CDR2 SVGAGI, per germline. Trimming took off 8 bases at V and 7 bases at J, with 14 bases between the two ends. The CDR3 region is CASAEGVGGYTF. The CDR3 DNA sequence: TGTGCCAGCGCCGAGGGGGTCGGTGGCTACACCTTC.